Below, 10 T cell receptor beta chains from the same sample are listed, as sequenced in a study of beta chain features in type 1 diabetes. Reverse transcribing all isolated RNA meant expressed TCRB transcripts were sequenced. TCRdb keeps only in-frame clones here, not all; method: immunoSEQ multiplex PCR. The table has 200,000 to 300,000 clones, 11% to 15% seen once. The sequenced material came from naive CD4+ T cells from blood. Receptors originate from a woman aged 35 to 49 in good health.

This clone has more than one count but fewer than ten. The V and J genes are TRBV7-9 and TRBJ2-7, with D possibly TRBD2 on 5 matching bases. Germline CDR1 reads SEHNR; CDR2 reads FQNEAQ (reference sequence). The ends were cut back, 2 bases at V and 3 bases at J, with 11 bases in the middle. The CDR3 totals 14 residues. In DNA form, the CDR3 reads TGTGCCAGCAGCTTATCCAGAGGGAGCTACGAGCAGTACTTC. Its protein is CASSLSRGSYEQYF.

J is TRBJ2-7 and V is TRBV19; unclear D gene. Trimming removed 6 bases from V and 6 bases from J, with 18 bases in between. This CDR3 region has 14 residues. Germline lookup yields CDR1 LNHDA and CDR2 SQIVND (reference sequence). In DNA, the CDR3 is TGTGCCAGTAGCCCCCAGACAAGGCCCAGCGAGCAGTACTTC. Translating it yields CASSPQTRPSEQYF.

Only a few counts were recorded for this clone. CDR3 coding DNA: TGTGCCAGCACCCTACGCCGGACAGTTTACTACGAGCAGTACTTC. The encoded protein is CASTLRRTVYYEQYF. V usage is TRBV6-5 and J usage is TRBJ2-7; perhaps TRBD1 as D (6 bases). CDR3 length: 15 residues. Germline CDR1 MNHEY, CDR2 SVGAGI. V lost 7 bases and J 3 bases, leaving 19 bases between the germline ends.

The chain uses TRBV28 and TRBJ1-1; D may be TRBD1 (5 bases). The V gene lost 6 bases and the J gene lost 2 bases, with 10 bases spanning the gap. The CDR3 has 13 residues. CDR1 and CDR2 from the germline V gene are MDHEN and SYDVKM. CDR3 sequence reads: CASSETGNTEAFF. CDR3 sequence (DNA): TGTGCCAGCAGCGAAACAGGAAACACTGAAGCTTTCTTT.

This chain joins TRBV25-1 and TRBJ2-3, with 9 bases that match TRBD2. The V segment lost 3 bases and the J segment 1 base; nucleotides outside the gene matches: 2. CDR1 is MGHDK, CDR2 SYGVNS, per germline. This CDR3 region has 15 residues. The CDR3 reads CASSDERGGTDTQYF. In DNA form, the CDR3 reads TGTGCCAGCAGTGATGAGCGGGGGGGCACAGATACGCAGTATTTT.

This clone was detected only a few times. The chain links TRBV4-3 to TRBJ2-7, with D perhaps matching TRBD1 (6 bases). There are 14 residues in the CDR3. The germline V gene encodes CDR1 LGHNA and CDR2 YSLEER. The ends were cut back, 0 bases at V and 5 bases at J, with 11 bases in the middle. The CDR3 here is CASSQESRGHEQYF. The CDR3 region has the DNA TGCGCCAGCAGCCAAGAATCCAGGGGCCACGAGCAGTACTTC.

The chain combines TRBV5-4 with TRBJ2-7, with TRBD1 identical over 8 bases. Germline V gives CDR1 SGHNT, CDR2 YYREEE (reference sequence). J gave up 7 bases and V 0 bases, and 6 bases lay outside the gene matches. The CDR3 loop spans 14 amino acids. CDR3 protein: CASSLVDRVEEQYF. As DNA, the CDR3 is TGTGCCAGCAGCTTGGTGGACAGGGTCGAGGAGCAGTACTTC.

This rearrangement joins TRBV28 to TRBJ1-5; 8 bases match TRBD1. The CDR3 is 15 residues long. V dropped 6 bases and J dropped 4; count of bases not matched to a gene: 8. The germline gives CDR1 MDHEN, CDR2 SYDVKM. The CDR3 DNA reads TGTGCCAGCAGCACACCCGGGACAGGTAATCAGCCCCAGCATTTT. Amino acids: CASSTPGTGNQPQHF. The full variable domain, with the rest looked up from reference TRBV28 and TRBJ1-5, is DVKVTQSSRYLVKRTGEKVFLECVQDMDHENMFWYRQDPGLGLRLIYFSYDVKMKEKGDIPEGYSVSREKKERFSLILESASTNQTSMYLCASSTPGTGNQPQHFGDGTRLSIL.

V gene TRBV6-5 combines with J gene TRBJ2-1; possible D gene TRBD2, 7 bases. This CDR3 contains 15 residues. Germline CDR1 is MNHEY and CDR2 is SVGAGI. Trimming cost V 3 bases and J 8 bases, with 17 bases left between them. CDR3: CASSYIRGAYYEQFF. The CDR3 bases are TGTGCCAGCAGTTATATCCGGGGGGCCTATTATGAGCAGTTCTTC.

In the case of this clone: The sample contains more than one DNA sequence encoding this CDR3. The chain recombines TRBV18 with TRBJ2-3; 12 bases align to TRBD2. Germline V gene data show CDR1 as KGHSH and CDR2 as LQKENI. The ends lost 3 bases at V and 3 bases at J; junction bases unmatched: 4. The CDR3 is 16 amino acids. CDR3 bases: TGTGCCAGCTCACCTTCGACTAGCGGGGGTACAGATACGCAGTATTTT. It is translated as CASSPSTSGGTDTQYF.